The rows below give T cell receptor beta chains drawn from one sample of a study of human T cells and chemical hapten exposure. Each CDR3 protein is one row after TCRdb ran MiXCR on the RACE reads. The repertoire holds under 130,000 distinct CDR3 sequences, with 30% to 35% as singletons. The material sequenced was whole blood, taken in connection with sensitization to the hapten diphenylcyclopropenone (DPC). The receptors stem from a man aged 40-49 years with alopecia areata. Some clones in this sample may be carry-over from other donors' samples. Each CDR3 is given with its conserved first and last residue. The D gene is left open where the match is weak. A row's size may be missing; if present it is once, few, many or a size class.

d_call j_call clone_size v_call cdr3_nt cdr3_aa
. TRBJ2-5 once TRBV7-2 TGTGCCAGCAGCTTAGGTCCGGGACAAAAGCGAGAGACCCAGTACTTC CASSLGPGQKRETQYF
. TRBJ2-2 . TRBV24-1 TGTGCCACCAGTGATTTGACCTGGGAGCTGTTTTTT CATSDLTWELFF
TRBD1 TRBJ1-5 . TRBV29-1 TGCAGCGCTCTGGACAGGGACAATCAGCCCCAGCATTTT CSALDRDNQPQHF
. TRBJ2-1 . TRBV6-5 TGTGCCAGCAGAGCTAGAAATGAGCAGTTCTTC CASRARNEQFF
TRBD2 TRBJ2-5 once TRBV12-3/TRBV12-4 TGTGCCAGCAGTTTTCGGACTAGCGGAGAGACCCAGTACTTC CASSFRTSGETQYF
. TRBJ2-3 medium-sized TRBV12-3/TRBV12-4 TGTGCCAGCGCCGGGGTTAACACAGATACGCAGTATTTT CASAGVNTDTQYF
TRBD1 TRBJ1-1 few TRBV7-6 TGTGCCAGCAGCTTAGGGTATGGGGACAGATCGAACACTGAAGCTTTCTTT CASSLGYGDRSNTEAFF
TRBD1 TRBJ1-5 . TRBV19 TGTGCCAGTACCCGACAGGGTGGACAGCCCCAGCATTTT CASTRQGGQPQHF
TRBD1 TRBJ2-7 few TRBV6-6 TGTGCCAGCAGTTACCCGGGACAGGGGACCTACGAGCAGTACTTC CASSYPGQGTYEQYF
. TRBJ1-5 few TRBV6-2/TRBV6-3 TGTGCCAGCAGTTACACCATCGGCAATCAGCCCCAGCATTTT CASSYTIGNQPQHF
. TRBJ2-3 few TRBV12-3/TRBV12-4 TGTGCCAGCAGTCCCATGGCGGGGTCTAGCACAGATACGCAGTATTTT CASSPMAGSSTDTQYF
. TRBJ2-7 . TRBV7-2 TGTGCCAGCAGCTCTGTCAGGGGCTACGAGCAGTACTTC CASSSVRGYEQYF
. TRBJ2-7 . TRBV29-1 TGCAGCGTTGAAAGCACCGGGACGGAGGAGTACGAGCAGTACTTC CSVESTGTEEYEQYF
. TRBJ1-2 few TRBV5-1 TGCGCCAGCAGCCCGGGGCCGGTATATGGCTACACCTTC CASSPGPVYGYTF
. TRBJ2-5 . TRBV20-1 TGCAGTGCTTGGGCCCGGACCCAGTACTTC CSAWARTQYF
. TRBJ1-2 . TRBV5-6 TGTGCCAGCAGCTTGGCTGGGGGCTACACCTTC CASSLAGGYTF
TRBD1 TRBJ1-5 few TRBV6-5 TGTGCCAGCAGACGCACAGGGGTCGGAGGACAGCCCCAGCATTTT CASRRTGVGGQPQHF
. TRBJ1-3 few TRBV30 TGTGCCTGGAACAGGGCTCACTCTGGAAACACCATATATTTT CAWNRAHSGNTIYF
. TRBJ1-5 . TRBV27 TGTGCCAGCAGTTCTAACAGGTTTAGCAATCAGCCCCAGCATTTT CASSSNRFSNQPQHF
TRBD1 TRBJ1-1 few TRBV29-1 TGCAGCGTTGATACAGGGGGCTCCGAAGCTTTCTTT CSVDTGGSEAFF
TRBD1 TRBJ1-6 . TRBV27 TGTGCCAGCGGCCTGACAGGGGGCATAGGGAATTCACCCCTCCACTTT CASGLTGGIGNSPLHF
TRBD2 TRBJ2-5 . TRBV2 TGTGCCAGCAGTGGCGGGGGGTTGGGGTACCAAGAGACCCAGTACTTC CASSGGGLGYQETQYF
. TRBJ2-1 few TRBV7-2 TGTGCCAGCAGCTTAGAGGAATGGGGGGAGCAGTTCTTC CASSLEEWGEQFF
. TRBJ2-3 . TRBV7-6 TGTGCCAGCAGCTTACAGCCGATGTCCCGGGATACGCAGTATTTT CASSLQPMSRDTQYF
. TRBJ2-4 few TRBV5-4 TGTGCCAGCAGCGCGGAGGATTTGGGGGTTCAGTACTTC CASSAEDLGVQYF
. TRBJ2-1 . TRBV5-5 TGTGCCAGCAGCTTGGCCGGGCAGCAGGGCAATGAGCAGTTCTTC CASSLAGQQGNEQFF
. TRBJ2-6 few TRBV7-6 TGTGCCAGCAGCTTAGTACCGCGCTCTGGGGCCAACGTCCTGACTTTC CASSLVPRSGANVLTF
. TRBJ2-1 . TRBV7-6 TGTGCCAGCAGCTTCTCCGGGGATGAGCAGTTCTTC CASSFSGDEQFF
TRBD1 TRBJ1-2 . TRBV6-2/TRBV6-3 TGTGCCAGCATCGATCCCGGGACAGACTATGGCTACACCTTC CASIDPGTDYGYTF
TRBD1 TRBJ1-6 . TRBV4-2 TGTGCCAGCAGCCAAGCACAGGACAGGGCAAATTCACCCCTCCACTTT CASSQAQDRANSPLHF
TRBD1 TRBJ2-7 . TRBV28 TGTGCCAGCAGCGGGCGTCGCGGGACAGGGGGCGCGGTCAGGGAGCAGTACTTC CASSGRRGTGGAVREQYF
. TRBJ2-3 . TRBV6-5 TGTGCCAGCGGGTCCTACAGCACAGATACGCAGTATTTT CASGSYSTDTQYF
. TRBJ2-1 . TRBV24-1 TGTGCCACCAGTGATTTGTTTGGGGGAACCAATGAGCAGTTCTTC CATSDLFGGTNEQFF
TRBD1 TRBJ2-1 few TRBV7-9 TGTGCCAGCAGCGGATGGACAGGGATCTACAATGAGCAGTTCTTC CASSGWTGIYNEQFF
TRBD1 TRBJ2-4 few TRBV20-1 TGCAGAGTGGGACAGGGGGCAAACATTCAGTACTTC CRVGQGANIQYF
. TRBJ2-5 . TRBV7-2 TGTGCCAGCAGCAGATGGGGTGGCCAAAGCCAAGAGACCCAGTACTTC CASSRWGGQSQETQYF
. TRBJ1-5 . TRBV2 TGTGCCAGCAGTGAACTAGGGGAATCGGGCAATCAGCCCCAGCATTTT CASSELGESGNQPQHF
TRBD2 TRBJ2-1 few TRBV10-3 TGTGCCACGACCGGGACTAGCGAGGGCAATGAGCAGTTCTTC CATTGTSEGNEQFF
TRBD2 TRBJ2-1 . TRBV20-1 TGCAGTGCTAGTTCACGGACTAGCGGGAGGGGTCTCGGCAATGAGCAGTTCTTC CSASSRTSGRGLGNEQFF
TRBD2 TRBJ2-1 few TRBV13 TGTGCCAGCAGCTTTTGGACTAGCGGGGGGTCGGGGGATAATGAGCAGTTCTTC CASSFWTSGGSGDNEQFF
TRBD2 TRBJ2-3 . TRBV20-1 TGCAGTGCCTCGAGCGGGGGGAGGGCCAGTCGCACAGATACGCAGTATTTT CSASSGGRASRTDTQYF
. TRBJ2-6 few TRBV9 TGTGCCAGCAGCGTAGCAGGGGCTGGGGCCAACGTCCTGACTTTC CASSVAGAGANVLTF
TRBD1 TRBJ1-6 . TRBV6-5 TGTGCCACCCTGACAGGGAAGAATTCACCCCTCCACTTT CATLTGKNSPLHF
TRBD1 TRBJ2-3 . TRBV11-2 TGTGCCAGCAGCTTAGGGGCTGCCGGGACAGGCTACGCAGATACGCAGTATTTT CASSLGAAGTGYADTQYF
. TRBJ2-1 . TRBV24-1 TGTGCCACCAGTGATGGGGGAACCTACAATGAGCAGTTCTTC CATSDGGTYNEQFF
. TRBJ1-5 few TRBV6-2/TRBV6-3 TGTGCCACCTGCGATGGGTGGCGCAATCAGCCCCAGCATTTT CATCDGWRNQPQHF
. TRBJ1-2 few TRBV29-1 TGCAGCGTTGAGGCAGGGCCTAACTATGGCTACACCTTC CSVEAGPNYGYTF
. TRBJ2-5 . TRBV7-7 TGTGCTAGCAGCACAGGGTTGGCGGAGACCCAGTACTTC CASSTGLAETQYF
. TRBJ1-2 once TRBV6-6 TGTGCCAGCAGTGCCGTGACAGCGAACTATGGCTACACCTTC CASSAVTANYGYTF
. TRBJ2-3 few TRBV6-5 TGTGCCAGCAGCAAATCACAGGGAAGACGGGCAGATACGCAGTATTTT CASSKSQGRRADTQYF
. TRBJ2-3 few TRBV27 TGTGCCAGCAGTTTATCCATGAGCCGGCTCGGCAGGGGCCCAGATACGCAGTATTTT CASSLSMSRLGRGPDTQYF
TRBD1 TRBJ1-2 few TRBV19 TGTGCCAGTACCACTACAGGGGGCACTAACTATGGCTACACCTTC CASTTTGGTNYGYTF
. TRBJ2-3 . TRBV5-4 TGTGCCAGCCACGGAACAGATACGCAGTATTTT CASHGTDTQYF
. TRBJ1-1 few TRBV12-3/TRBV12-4 TGTGCCGTGACGGAGACGGCTATGAACACTGAAGCTTTCTTT CAVTETAMNTEAFF
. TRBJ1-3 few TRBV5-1 TGCGCCAGCAGCCCAGAGGAGGGGGCTGGAAACACCATATATTTT CASSPEEGAGNTIYF